What follows are 30 T cell receptor beta chains derived from one specimen sequenced in a study of response to subunit inactivated influenza vaccine. TCRdb reanalysed the RT-PCR reads using MiXCR and keeps one entry per CDR3 protein. The profile covers hundreds of thousands of distinct CDR3 sequences, with roughly 13% appearing a single time and roughly 14% taken by the ten largest. The sequenced sample was PBMCs from blood, obtained roughly 47 days after vaccination. The origin of the receptors is a man aged 50-60 years who received an inactivated influenza vaccine.

This clonotype was seen ten or more times. J is TRBJ2-7 and V is TRBV20-1; D uncertain. In germline, CDR1 is DFQATT, CDR2 SNEGSKA (reference sequence). Trimming cost V 0 bases and J 0 bases, with 3 bases left between them. This CDR3 spans 12 amino acids. The CDR3 protein is CSARESSYEQYF. The CDR3 nucleotides read TGCAGTGCTAGAGAAAGCTCCTACGAGCAGTACTTC.

The sample holds a few counts of this clonotype. The chain recombines TRBV7-8 with TRBJ2-1, with a tentative D call TRBD1 (5 bases). V lost 4 bases to trimming and J lost 7 bases, with 20 bases between them. The CDR3 length is 16 residues. CDR1 and CDR2 (germline): SGHVS, FQNEAQ. The CDR3 region is CASSSTPGPLENEQFF. Written as DNA, the CDR3 is TGTGCCAGCAGCTCTACCCCAGGGCCCCTTGAGAATGAGCAGTTCTTC.

A few counts support this clonotype. This rearrangement joins TRBV15 to TRBJ1-4, with TRBD1 matching over 8 bases. This CDR3 comprises 14 residues. V was clipped by 2 bases and J by 6 bases; unmatched bases: 2. The germline V gene has CDR1 LNHNV and CDR2 YYDKDF (reference sequence). The CDR3 DNA reads TGTGCCACCAGCAGAAGGACAGGGCATGAAAAACTGTTTTTT. It yields the protein CATSRRTGHEKLFF.

This clonotype was observed a handful of times. The chain recombines TRBV20-1 with TRBJ2-7, with TRBD1 identical over 9 bases. V trimming: 6 bases; J trimming: 5 bases; junction bases outside the gene matches: 5. From germline, CDR1 is DFQATT and CDR2 SNEGSKA (reference sequence). The CDR3 has 12 residues. CDR3 sequence reads: CSALDRGDEQYF. CDR3 bases: TGCAGTGCCCTGGACAGGGGTGACGAGCAGTACTTC.

This chain uses TRBV29-1 with TRBJ1-1, with 11 bases aligning to TRBD1. The CDR3 has 14 residues. Germline lookup yields CDR1 SQVTM and CDR2 ANQGSEA. The trim removed 6 bases at V and 1 base at J, leaving 4 bases unmatched. The CDR3 DNA sequence: TGCAGCGTATCCGGGACAGGGGGGAACACTGAAGCTTTCTTT. The encoded protein is CSVSGTGGNTEAFF.

This clonotype has a handful of counts. The chain joins TRBV20-1 to TRBJ2-1, with 12 bases lining up with TRBD2. J lost 7 bases, V lost 7 bases, and 8 bases had no gene match. CDR3 length equals 14 residues. CDR1 DFQATT and CDR2 SNEGSKA come from the germline V gene (reference sequence). CDR3 amino acids: CSVPRTSGANEQFF. In DNA form, the CDR3 reads TGCAGTGTTCCGAGGACTAGCGGGGCGAATGAGCAGTTCTTC.

This clonotype has only a few counts. This sequence joins TRBV7-2 and TRBJ2-1; 10 nucleotides line up with TRBD2. Unmatched junction bases numbered 7, after V lost 7 bases and J lost 4 bases. Germline assignment: CDR1 SGHTA and CDR2 FQGNSA. The CDR3 has 15 amino acids. The CDR3 region has the DNA TGTGCCAGCACCCAACTGGGACTAGCGTACAATGAGCAGTTCTTC. This translates into CASTQLGLAYNEQFF.

V and J are TRBV20-1 and TRBJ2-7; D gene unclear. The CDR3 loop spans 12 amino acids. V was cut by 1 base and J by 4 bases, with 8 bases left in between. Per the germline V gene, CDR1 is DFQATT and CDR2 is SNEGSKA (reference sequence). The CDR3 DNA reads as TGCAGTGCTAGAGTTGCAGAATACGAGCAGTACTTC. The encoded protein is CSARVAEYEQYF.

The table lists this clonotype with a few counts. The gene calls are TRBV3-1 and TRBJ2-7, with D perhaps matching TRBD1 (6 bases). V gave up 0 bases and J gave up 2 bases, with 11 bases separating them. The V gene's germline CDR1 is LGHDT and CDR2 YNNKEL (reference sequence). The CDR3 has 15 amino acids. The CDR3, as DNA: TGTGCCAGCAGCCAAGACTCAGGGGACACCTACGAGCAGTACTTC. Its translation is CASSQDSGDTYEQYF.

V gene TRBV7-9 combines with J gene TRBJ2-4; 9 bases are shared with TRBD2. Looked up from germline, CDR1 is SEHNR and CDR2 is FQNEAQ (reference sequence). This CDR3 is 14 amino acids long. The trim removed 8 bases at V and 4 bases at J, leaving 6 bases unmatched. CDR3 bases: TGTGCCAGCTCGCTGCGGGAGGGTAAAAACATTCAGTACTTC. Residues: CASSLREGKNIQYF. The full variable domain, rest sourced from reference TRBV7-9 and TRBJ2-4, is DTGVSQNPRHKITKRGQNVTFRCDPISEHNRLYWYRQTLGQGPEFLTYFQNEAQLEKSRLLSDRFSAERPKGSFSTLEIQRTEQGDSAMYLCASSLREGKNIQYFGAGTRLSVL.

This clonotype was recorded a few times. V and J are TRBV29-1 and TRBJ1-4, with 8 bases aligning to TRBD1. Germline assignment: CDR1 SQVTM and CDR2 ANQGSEA. This CDR3 region has 14 residues. Trimming cost V 4 bases and J 7 bases; bases outside gene matches: 8. In DNA form, the CDR3 reads TGCAGCGTTGGGACAGGGATATTCGGTGAAAAACTGTTTTTT. It translates to CSVGTGIFGEKLFF.

This clonotype has ten or more counts. The chain links TRBV10-3 to TRBJ2-1; TRBD2 matches 13 bases. The V gene end was trimmed by 10 bases and the J gene end by 9 bases; junction bases not matched to a gene: 21. CDR1 ENHRY and CDR2 SYGVKD come from the germline V gene. The CDR3 has 18 amino acids. The CDR3 region has the DNA TGTGCCACCGAACCGGGACACCGGACTAGCGGGAGTTTAAGTGAGCAGTTCTTC. The encoded protein is CATEPGHRTSGSLSEQFF.

This clonotype was counted between two and nine times. This chain connects TRBV20-1 to TRBJ2-5; D possibly matches TRBD1 or TRBD2 (6 bases each). Trimming removed 0 bases at V and 4 bases at J, with 12 bases between. There are 14 residues in the CDR3. Looked up from germline, CDR1 is DFQATT and CDR2 is SNEGSKA (reference sequence). Here the CDR3 reads CSARDLQGGETQYF. The CDR3 DNA reads as TGCAGTGCTAGAGATCTACAGGGAGGAGAGACCCAGTACTTC.

The chain employs TRBV7-2 and TRBJ1-3, with D unresolved. This CDR3 comprises 15 residues. The ends were cut back, 1 base at V and 1 base at J, with 8 bases in the middle. Germline V gives CDR1 SGHTA, CDR2 FQGNSA. In nucleotides, the CDR3 is TGTGCCAGCAGCTTAGGGTCCGGGTCTGGAAACACCATATATTTT. Translating gives CASSLGSGSGNTIYF.

This clonotype has just one count. Without the conserved terminal phenylalanine or tryptophan, this CDR3 likely stems from a read error. V gene TRBV18 combines with J gene TRBJ2-1, with TRBD2 matching 7 bases. This CDR3 is built from 17 residues. Per the germline V gene, CDR1 is KGHSH and CDR2 is LQKENI. V lost 0 bases to trimming and J lost 1 base; unmatched junction nucleotides: 6. CDR3 coding DNA: TGTGCCAGCTCACCACCGCCGACTAGCCTATCCTACAATGAGCAGTTCTAC. Amino acid sequence: CASSPPPTSLSYNEQFY.

Details on this clonotype: A single base separates this from a much larger clone, so it may be a read error. This rearrangement joins TRBV15 to TRBJ2-2, with a possible D match to TRBD2 (5 bases). CDR3 length: 15 amino acids. CDR1 is LNHNV and CDR2 is YYDKDF in the germline V gene (reference sequence). The CDR3 coding sequence is TGTGCCACCAGCGGCAACAAGGCGAACACCGGGGAGCCGTTTTTT. It codes for CATSGNKANTGEPFF.

V and J are TRBV6-2 or TRBV6-3 and TRBJ2-5; 9 nucleotides agree with TRBD2. CDR1 is MNHEY, CDR2 SVGEGT, per germline. The V segment lost 5 bases and the J segment 5 bases; nucleotides outside the gene matches: 6. This CDR3 spans 14 amino acids. The DNA of the CDR3 is TGTGCCAGCAGTCACCCCGGGACTAGCGAGACCCAGTACTTC. It translates to CASSHPGTSETQYF.

The chain joins TRBV7-2 to TRBJ2-1; 9 bases map to TRBD2. The CDR3 has 16 residues. J gave up 4 bases and V 3 bases, and 7 bases lay outside the gene matches. Germline-derived CDR1 and CDR2 are SGHTA and FQGNSA. CDR3 loop: CASSLVAGASYNEQFF. The CDR3 DNA sequence: TGTGCCAGCAGCTTGGTAGCGGGAGCTTCATACAATGAGCAGTTCTTC. Supplemented by reference TRBV7-2 and TRBJ2-1, the full variable domain reads GAGVSQSPSNKVTEKGKDVELRCDPISGHTALYWYRQSLGQGLEFLIYFQGNSAPDKSGLPSDRFSAERTGGSVSTLTIQRTQQEDSAVYLCASSLVAGASYNEQFFGPGTRLTVL.

In nucleotides, the CDR3 is TGTGCCAGCAGCGGCCAGGGGGGCGATGGCTACACCTTC. Translated, it gives CASSGQGGDGYTF. V is TRBV12-3 or TRBV12-4 and J is TRBJ1-2; 7 bases align to TRBD1. CDR3 size: 13 residues. V shed 6 bases and J 6 bases; nucleotides not matched to a gene: 7.

This sequence joins TRBV12-3 or TRBV12-4 and TRBJ2-1; TRBD1 might be the D (6 bases). The CDR3 extends over 12 amino acids. The germline V and J ends were trimmed by 5 bases and 10 bases, with 12 bases remaining between them. The CDR3 nucleotides read TGTGCCAGCAGTATCACAGGGACGGAGCAGTTCTTC. Protein sequence: CASSITGTEQFF.

This clonotype was observed a few times. This chain uses TRBV7-3 with TRBJ2-7, with D perhaps TRBD1 (5 bases). The V end was cut by 4 bases, the J end by 3 bases, with 10 bases between. Per the germline V gene, CDR1 is SGHTA and CDR2 is FQGTGA. This CDR3 has 13 residues. This chain's CDR3 is CASSSDKDYEQYF. CDR3 nucleotide sequence: TGTGCCAGCAGCTCGGACAAGGACTACGAGCAGTACTTC. The complete variable domain, with remaining parts taken from reference TRBV7-3 and TRBJ2-7, reads GAGVSQTPSNKVTEKGKYVELRCDPISGHTALYWYRQSLGQGPEFLIYFQGTGAADDSGLPNDRFFAVRPEGSVSTLKIQRTERGDSAVYLCASSSDKDYEQYFGPGTRLTVT.

This clonotype was counted ten times or more. The chain carries TRBV29-1 and TRBJ2-3; D unclear. Trimming left V 3 bases short and J 1 base short, with 17 bases between. CDR1 is SQVTM and CDR2 is ANQGSEA in the germline V gene. This CDR3 contains 16 residues. CDR3 in amino acids: CSVDGQTRGGTDTQYF. In DNA, the CDR3 is TGCAGCGTTGATGGGCAGACTCGAGGTGGCACAGATACGCAGTATTTT.

This clonotype was recorded a few times. The chain is built from TRBV6-2 or TRBV6-3 and TRBJ2-3; 7 bases agree with TRBD1. Trimming took 6 bases from V and 7 from J; bases not matched to a gene: 10. CDR3 length equals 14 residues. Germline loops: CDR1 MNHEY, CDR2 SVGEGT. The CDR3 region has the DNA TGTGCCAGCAGCAGCTCGCAGGGGGACCATACGCAGTATTTT. It specifies CASSSSQGDHTQYF.

This chain links TRBV10-3 with TRBJ1-2; D unclear. The CDR3 runs 12 residues. Looked up from germline, CDR1 is ENHRY and CDR2 is SYGVKD. Trimming removed 0 bases at V and 4 bases at J, with 3 bases between. This chain's CDR3 is CAISESAYGYTF. The DNA of the CDR3 is TGTGCCATCAGTGAGTCTGCCTATGGCTACACCTTC.

The V call is TRBV5-1, the J call TRBJ1-1; TRBD1 matches 9 bases. Germline CDR1 is SGHRS and CDR2 is YFSETQ. V dropped 4 bases and J dropped 7; count of bases not matched to a gene: 5. The CDR3 has 13 residues. As DNA, the CDR3 is TGCGCCAGCAGCGGGACAGGGTATGATGAAGCTTTCTTT. This sequence encodes CASSGTGYDEAFF.

This clonotype was seen a few times. The rearrangement uses TRBV4-3 and TRBJ2-2; 9 positions match TRBD1. The CDR3 has 16 residues. V trimming: 4 bases; J trimming: 1 base; junction bases outside the gene matches: 4. The germline V gene encodes CDR1 LGHNA and CDR2 YSLEER. This CDR3 reads CASSPGTGQNTGELFF. The DNA for the CDR3 is TGCGCCAGCAGCCCCGGGACAGGGCAGAACACCGGGGAGCTGTTTTTT.

The DNA of the CDR3 is TGTGCCAGCAGCTTGACAGTTACTAATGAAAAACTGTTTTTT. This translates into CASSLTVTNEKLFF. The chain carries TRBV5-5 and TRBJ1-4; D is undetermined. Trimming removed 1 base from V and 2 bases from J, with 6 bases in between. The CDR3 loop spans 14 amino acids. From germline, CDR1 is SGHKS and CDR2 YYEKEE (reference sequence). The variable domain in full, completed from reference TRBV5-5 and TRBJ1-4, reads DAGVTQSPTHLIKTRGQQVTLRCSPISGHKSVSWYQQVLGQGPQFIFQYYEKEERGRGNFPDRFSARQFPNYSSELNVNALLLGDSALYLCASSLTVTNEKLFFGSGTQLSVL.

The rearrangement uses TRBV11-1 and TRBJ2-1, with 8 bases aligning to TRBD2. Germline V lookup: CDR1 SGHAT, CDR2 FQDESV (reference sequence). V was clipped by 2 bases and J by 0 bases; unmatched bases: 12. The CDR3 has 19 amino acids. The CDR3 loop is CASSLNSAGEWFSYNEQFF. The CDR3 DNA is TGTGCCAGCAGCTTAAATTCAGCGGGAGAGTGGTTCTCCTACAATGAGCAGTTCTTC.

The chain has TRBV30 and TRBJ2-1; 7 nucleotides align to TRBD1. The CDR3 is made up of 15 amino acids. The germline V gene has CDR1 GTSNPN and CDR2 SVGIG (reference sequence). Losses at the gene ends were 5 bases for V and 1 base for J; bases not matched to a gene: 8. The CDR3 region is CAWLNHRGSYNEQFF. The DNA of the CDR3 is TGTGCCTGGCTCAACCACAGGGGTTCCTACAATGAGCAGTTCTTC.

This clonotype was detected a few times. The J gene is TRBJ2-2, the V gene TRBV12-3 or TRBV12-4; 10 bases align to TRBD1. There are 15 residues in the CDR3. J gave up 3 bases and V 3 bases, and 1 base lay outside the gene matches. This CDR3 is CASSFDRGHTGELFF. The DNA of the CDR3 is TGTGCCAGCAGTTTCGACAGGGGGCACACCGGGGAGCTGTTTTTT.